The clone carrying this TCR beta chain appeared a few times. No antigen is known for it. The CDR3 carries no conserved terminal phenylalanine or tryptophan, so it likely arises from a read error. This sample was included in a study of blood T cells in healthy people across ages. Whole-study findings and limits: Long-lived donors carried more naive CD4+ cells and greater diversity than aged donors. Samples with more naive T cells showed higher observed beta diversity.

CDR1 and CDR2 (germline): MGHRA, YSYEKL. The CDR3 consists of 16 residues. The second PCR ran roughly 7 to 12 cycles with a sample-barcoded 5' primer and J-beta primers. Through a template-switch adaptor with 12 random nucleotides, each cDNA molecule received a tag. Samples each returned at least 2.5 million CDR3-containing paired-end reads. TCRdb recomputed calls from the 5' RACE reads with MiXCR, one row per CDR3 protein. Of hundreds of thousands of distinct CDR3 sequences listed, under 25% were seen once; the top ten hold roughly 3.9%. This receptor was identified in a man aged 65 to 85 in good health. The gene calls are TRBV4-1 and TRBJ2-5; TRBD2 matches at 10 bases. The tail of the sequence fits TRBJ2-1 better, so the J call may be wrong. The specimen was blood. The CDR3 nucleotides read TGCGCCAGCAGCCAGGCTCTAGCGGGGGATGACAATGAGCAGTTCCTC. Translation gives CASSQALAGDDNEQFL.